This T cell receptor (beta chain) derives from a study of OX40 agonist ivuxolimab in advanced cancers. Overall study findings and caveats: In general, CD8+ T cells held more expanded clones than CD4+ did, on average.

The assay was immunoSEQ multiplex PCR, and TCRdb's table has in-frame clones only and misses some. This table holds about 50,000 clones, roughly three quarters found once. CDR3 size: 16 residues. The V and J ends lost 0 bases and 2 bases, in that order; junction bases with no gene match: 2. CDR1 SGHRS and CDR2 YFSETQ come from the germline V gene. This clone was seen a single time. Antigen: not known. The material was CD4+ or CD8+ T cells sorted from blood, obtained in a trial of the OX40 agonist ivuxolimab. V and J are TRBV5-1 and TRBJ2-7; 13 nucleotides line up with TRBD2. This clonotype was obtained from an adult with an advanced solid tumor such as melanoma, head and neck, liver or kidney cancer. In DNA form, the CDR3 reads TGCGCCAGCAGCTTGGGACTAGCGGGAGGTCCCTACGAGCAGTACTTC. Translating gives CASSLGLAGGPYEQYF.